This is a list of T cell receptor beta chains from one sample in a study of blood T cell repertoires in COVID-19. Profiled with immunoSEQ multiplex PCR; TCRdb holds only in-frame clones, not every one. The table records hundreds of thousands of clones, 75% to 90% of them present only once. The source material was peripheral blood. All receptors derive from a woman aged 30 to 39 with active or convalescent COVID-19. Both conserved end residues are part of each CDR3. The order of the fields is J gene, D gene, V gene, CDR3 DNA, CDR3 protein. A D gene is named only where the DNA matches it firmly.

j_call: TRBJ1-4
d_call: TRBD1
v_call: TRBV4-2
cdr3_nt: TGTGCCAGCAGCCAAGATCCGCAGGGGGCGGCTAATGAAAAACTGTTTTTT
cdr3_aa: CASSQDPQGAANEKLFF

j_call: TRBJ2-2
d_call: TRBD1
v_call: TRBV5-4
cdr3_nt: TGTGCCAGCAGCCCATTCACAGGGGGCGCTGGCACCGGGGAGCTGTTTTTT
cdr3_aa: CASSPFTGGAGTGELFF

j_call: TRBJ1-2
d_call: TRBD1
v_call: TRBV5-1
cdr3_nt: TGCGCCAGCAGCGCGGCCCCGGGACAGGGTCTTGGCTACACCTTC
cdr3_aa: CASSAAPGQGLGYTF

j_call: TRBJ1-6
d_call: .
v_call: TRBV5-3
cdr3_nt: TGTGCCAGAAGCTTGCTTTCACCCCTCCACTTT
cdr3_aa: CARSLLSPLHF

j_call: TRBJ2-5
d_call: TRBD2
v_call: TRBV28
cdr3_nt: TGTGCCAGCAGTCCGTTGGGCGGGAGGGAGGCCGAGACCCAGTACTTC
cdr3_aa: CASSPLGGREAETQYF

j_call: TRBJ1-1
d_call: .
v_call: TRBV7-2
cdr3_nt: TGTGCCAGCAGCCCCCCCTGGGGGGGCATGAACACTGAAGCTTTCTTT
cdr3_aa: CASSPPWGGMNTEAFF

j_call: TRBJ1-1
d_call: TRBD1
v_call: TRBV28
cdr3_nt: TGTGCCAGCATGACAGGGGTTCTCCTGAACACTGAAGCTTTCTTT
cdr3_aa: CASMTGVLLNTEAFF

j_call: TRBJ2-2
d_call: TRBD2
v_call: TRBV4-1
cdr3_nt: TGCGCCAGCAGCCAAGTAGCGGGAAGTTACACCGGGGAGCTGTTTTTT
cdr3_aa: CASSQVAGSYTGELFF

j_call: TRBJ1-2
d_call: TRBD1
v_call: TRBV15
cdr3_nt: TGTGCCACCAGCAGAGAGACGACAGGGGTATCTGGTGGCTACACCTTC
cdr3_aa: CATSRETTGVSGGYTF

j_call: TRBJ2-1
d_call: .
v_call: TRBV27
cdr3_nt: TGTGCCAGCAGTTTATCAAGGGGCACCAATGAGCAGTTCTTC
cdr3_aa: CASSLSRGTNEQFF

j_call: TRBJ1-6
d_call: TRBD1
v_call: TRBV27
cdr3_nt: TGTGCCAGCAGTTTAGGTGCCAGGGGGGAATCACCCCTCCACTTT
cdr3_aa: CASSLGARGESPLHF

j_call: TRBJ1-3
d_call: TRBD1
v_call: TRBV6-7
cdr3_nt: TGTGCCAGCATTAACCAGGGGGCCGCTGGAAACACCATATATTTT
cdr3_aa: CASINQGAAGNTIYF

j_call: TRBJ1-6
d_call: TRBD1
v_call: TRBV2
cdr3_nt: TGTGCCAGCAGCTACAGGGGGCGCGAAAATTCACCCCTCCACTTT
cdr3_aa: CASSYRGRENSPLHF

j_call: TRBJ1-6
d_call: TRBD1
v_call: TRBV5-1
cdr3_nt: TGCGCCAGCAGCTTGTCGGCAGGGGGCTATAATTCACCCCTCCACTTT
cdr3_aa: CASSLSAGGYNSPLHF